This T cell receptor (beta chain) stems from a study of cytomegalovirus exposure and HLA in healthy donors. Turning to the study itself: A previous analysis identified 95 million to 140 million unique TCR beta sequences derived from around 180 million T cells.

PCR primers comprised 60 Vbeta and 13 Jbeta primers. Data came from immunoSEQ multiplex PCR; TCRdb stores just in-frame clones and leaves some out. The sample comprises about 230,000 clones, around four fifths of which are singletons, and around 0.57% rests with the top ten. After removal of 6 bases from V and 2 bases from J, the junction contained 8 bases not matched to a gene. Germline CDR1 reads SGHAT; CDR2 reads FQDESV (reference sequence). The CDR3 length is 16 residues. The rearrangement joins TRBV11-1 to TRBJ2-4, with 9 bases identical to TRBD1. What was sequenced was PBMCs. The TCR was taken from a woman aged 40-49 years in good health and CMV-seronegative. CDR3 DNA: TGTGCCAGCAGTTCTACAGGGGGCGCTTCCAAAAACATTCAGTACTTC. This codes for CASSSTGGASKNIQYF.